This T cell receptor (beta chain) was observed in a study of blood T cell repertoires in COVID-19. Study at large: Sites across the United States, Italy and Spain contributed samples from acute and convalescent COVID-19. T cells, B-cell-depleted T cells, or PBMCs provided the cDNA or gDNA that served as material.

The germline V and J ends were trimmed by 3 bases and 0 bases, with 9 bases remaining between them. This CDR3 region has 16 residues. CDR1 SGHTA and CDR2 FQGNSA come from the germline V gene. Per the authors' pipeline: Nucleated cell number was recorded as an estimate derived from reference gene primer amplification. Sequencing was performed with immunoSEQ multiplex PCR; in TCRdb, only in-frame clones are kept and a portion is missing. V, J and clone size reflect that table, while D and trimming were determined from the DNA. Of approximately 320,000 clones listed, 70% to 90% are singletons. This TCR derives from a human donor in a cohort sampled during active COVID-19. The V gene is TRBV7-2, the J gene TRBJ2-6; D unclear. Material: peripheral blood. CDR3 sequence reads: CASSLGPGSGANVLTF. CDR3 nucleotide sequence: TGTGCCAGCAGCTTGGGCCCTGGCTCTGGGGCCAACGTCCTGACTTTC.